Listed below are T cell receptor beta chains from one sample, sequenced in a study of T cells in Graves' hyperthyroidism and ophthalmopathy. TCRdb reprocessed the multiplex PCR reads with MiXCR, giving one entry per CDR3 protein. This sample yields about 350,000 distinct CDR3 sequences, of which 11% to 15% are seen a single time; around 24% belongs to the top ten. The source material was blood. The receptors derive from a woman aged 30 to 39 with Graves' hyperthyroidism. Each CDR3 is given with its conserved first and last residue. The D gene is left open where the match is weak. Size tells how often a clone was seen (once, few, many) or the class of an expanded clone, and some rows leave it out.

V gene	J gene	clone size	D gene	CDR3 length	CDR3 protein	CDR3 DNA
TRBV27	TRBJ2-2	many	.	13	CASSWSRTGELFF	TGTGCCAGCAGTTGGTCCAGGACCGGGGAGCTGTTTTTT
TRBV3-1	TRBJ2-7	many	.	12	CASSQGSYEQYF	TGTGCCAGCAGTCAGGGGTCCTACGAGCAGTACTTC
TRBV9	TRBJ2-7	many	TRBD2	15	CASSVASSGSYEQYF	TGTGCCAGCAGCGTAGCGTCTAGCGGATCCTACGAGCAGTACTTC
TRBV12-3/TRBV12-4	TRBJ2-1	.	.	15	CASSFYVGVSNEQFF	TGTGCCAGCAGTTTTTATGTGGGAGTTTCGAATGAGCAGTTCTTC
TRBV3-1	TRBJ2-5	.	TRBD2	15	CASSQGPAGVKTQYF	TGTGCCAGCAGCCAAGGTCCAGCGGGAGTGAAGACCCAGTACTTC
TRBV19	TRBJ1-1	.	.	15	CASRYGDILNTEAFF	TGTGCCAGTAGATATGGGGACATTCTAAACACTGAAGCTTTCTTT
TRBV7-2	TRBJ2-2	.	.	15	CASSQQGGNTGELFF	TGTGCCAGCAGCCAACAGGGCGGGAACACCGGGGAGCTGTTTTTT
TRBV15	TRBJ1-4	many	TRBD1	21	CATSRVYLDRDRDQSDEKLFF	TGTGCCACCAGCAGAGTATACCTGGACCGGGACAGGGATCAGTCGGATGAAAAACTGTTTTTT
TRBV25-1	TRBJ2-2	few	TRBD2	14	CASGVAGDTGELFF	TGTGCCTCAGGCGTAGCGGGGGACACCGGGGAGCTGTTTTTT
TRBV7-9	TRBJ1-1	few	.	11	CASSSNSEAFF	TGTGCCAGCAGCTCCAATTCAGAAGCTTTCTTT
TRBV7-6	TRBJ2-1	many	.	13	CASSLGGGGAKFF	TGTGCCAGCAGCTTAGGGGGCGGGGGCGCAAAGTTCTTC
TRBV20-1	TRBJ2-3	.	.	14	CSARVPGVLDTQYF	TGCAGTGCTAGAGTTCCGGGAGTATTAGATACGCAGTATTTT
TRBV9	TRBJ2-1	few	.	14	CASSKVAGADEQFF	TGTGCCAGCTCTAAAGTGGCGGGGGCGGATGAGCAGTTCTTC
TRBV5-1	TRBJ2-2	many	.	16	CASSPKAGTNTGELFF	TGCGCCAGCAGCCCCAAGGCCGGGACCAACACCGGGGAGCTGTTTTTT
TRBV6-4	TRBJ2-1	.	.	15	CASSARSGTYNEQFF	TGTGCCAGCAGTGCGAGGAGCGGTACTTACAATGAGCAGTTCTTC
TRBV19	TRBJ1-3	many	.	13	CASSWLSGNTIYF	TGTGCCAGTAGTTGGCTCTCTGGAAACACCATATATTTT
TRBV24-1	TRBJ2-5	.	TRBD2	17	CATSDSHLAGVGETQYF	TGTGCCACCAGTGATTCACACCTAGCGGGAGTTGGAGAGACCCAGTACTTC
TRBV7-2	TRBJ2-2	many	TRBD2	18	CASRRPGLAGGGAGELFF	TGTGCCAGCAGGCGACCGGGACTAGCGGGAGGGGGTGCCGGGGAGCTGTTTTTT
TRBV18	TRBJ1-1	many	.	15	CASSPGTGGHTEAFF	TGTGCCAGCTCACCGGGCACGGGGGGACACACTGAAGCTTTCTTT
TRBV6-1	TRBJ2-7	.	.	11	CASTHSYEQYF	TGTGCCAGCACGCACTCCTACGAGCAGTACTTC
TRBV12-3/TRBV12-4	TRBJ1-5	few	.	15	CASSTGPNSNQPQHF	TGTGCCAGCAGTACAGGGCCTAATAGCAATCAGCCCCAGCATTTT
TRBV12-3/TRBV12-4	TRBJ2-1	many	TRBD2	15	CATSNGLAVNNEQFF	TGTGCCACCTCCAACGGACTAGCGGTAAACAATGAGCAGTTCTTC
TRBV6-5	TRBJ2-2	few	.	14	CASSYLGYTGELFF	TGTGCCAGCAGTTACTTGGGATACACCGGGGAGCTGTTTTTT
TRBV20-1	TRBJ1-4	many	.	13	CSASVGTNEKLFF	TGCAGTGCCTCTGTTGGGACTAATGAAAAACTGTTTTTT